The subject of this entry is one TCR beta chain. Its specificity is not known. These data come from a study of T cells in Graves' hyperthyroidism and ophthalmopathy. The study left out patients who had uncontrolled infection, other autoimmune disease, pregnancy or lactation. Diagnoses rested on clinical symptoms, serum thyroxine and TRAb, thyroid ultrasound and orbital computed tomography. Germline CDR1 SGHTA, CDR2 FQGNSA. V lost 2 bases to trimming and J lost 8 bases, with 10 bases between them. This CDR3 contains 14 residues. TCR beta CDR3 sequences were amplified from RNA transcripts. During a first-round RT-PCR of the TCR CDR3, the HTBI primer set was used. MiXCR was run by TCRdb on the multiplex PCR reads, yielding one entry per CDR3 protein. This repertoire shows nearly 600,000 distinct CDR3 sequences, 14% found once; its top ten account for more than 6%. Notes on the study in general: Classification by a 13 V-J model distinguished ophthalmopathy from stable hyperthyroidism. Among clonotypes expanded in thyroid above 0.001, most were also found in blood.

The J gene is TRBJ1-6, the V gene TRBV7-2, with a weak D call TRBD1 (5 bases). The clonotype was recovered from a woman aged 18-29 years with Graves' ophthalmopathy. The sample consisted of blood. The CDR3 spells CASSLRQKDSPLHF. CDR3 DNA sequence: TGTGCCAGCAGCTTACGACAGAAGGATTCACCCCTCCACTTT.